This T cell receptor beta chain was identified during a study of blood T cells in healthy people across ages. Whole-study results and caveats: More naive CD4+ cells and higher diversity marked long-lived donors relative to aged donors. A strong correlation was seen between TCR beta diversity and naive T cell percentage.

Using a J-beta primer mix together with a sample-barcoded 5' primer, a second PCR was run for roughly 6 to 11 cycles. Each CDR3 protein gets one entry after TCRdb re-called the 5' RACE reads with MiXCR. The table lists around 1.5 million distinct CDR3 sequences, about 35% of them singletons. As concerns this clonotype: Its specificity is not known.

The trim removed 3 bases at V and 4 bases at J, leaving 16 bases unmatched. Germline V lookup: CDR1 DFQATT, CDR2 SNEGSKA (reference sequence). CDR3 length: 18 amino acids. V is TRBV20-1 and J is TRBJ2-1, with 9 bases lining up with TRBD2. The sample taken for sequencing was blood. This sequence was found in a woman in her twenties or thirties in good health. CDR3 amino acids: CSASEPFVREGTYNEQFF. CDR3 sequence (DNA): TGCAGTGCTAGCGAACCCTTTGTGCGGGAGGGTACATACAATGAGCAGTTCTTC.